The 23 T cell receptor beta chains presented below share a single source sample, sequenced in a study of T cell responses to AZD1222 COVID-19 vaccine. Only in-frame clones appear in the TCRdb table, and some are missing; sequencing was by immunoSEQ multiplex PCR. The repertoire holds about 180,000 clones, around 88% seen once, with more than 0.4% in the top ten. Sequences were derived from peripheral blood, sampled on day 0 of AZD1222 vaccination. All receptors come from an adult in good health.

This chain uses TRBV7-2 with TRBJ2-5, with TRBD2 as a possible D gene (5 bases). This CDR3 region has 11 residues. CDR1 and CDR2 (germline): SGHTA, FQGNSA. Trimming stripped 5 bases from V and 10 bases from J, with 11 bases between. DNA for the CDR3: TGTGCCAGCAGCACCGGGAATTACCAGTACTTC. Translation gives CASSTGNYQYF.

V and J are TRBV27 and TRBJ1-3; D ambiguous. Deletions cut 6 bases from V and 0 bases from J, with 12 bases between. Germline CDR1 and CDR2: MNHEY and SMNVEV (reference sequence). CDR3 length equals 15 residues. CDR3: CASRSGGRSGNTIYF. The CDR3 DNA reads TGTGCCAGCAGGTCTGGTGGCCGCTCTGGAAACACCATATATTTT.

The rearrangement links TRBV19 to TRBJ1-1; D gene unclear. Germline lookup yields CDR1 LNHDA and CDR2 SQIVND (reference sequence). The V and J ends lost 2 bases and 4 bases respectively, with 8 bases between them. The CDR3 covers 13 residues. As DNA, the CDR3 is TGTGCCAGTAGTATAAAACACGCCACTGAAGCTTTCTTT. Protein sequence: CASSIKHATEAFF.

The J gene is TRBJ2-7, the V gene TRBV14; D is ambiguous. Germline loops: CDR1 SGHDN, CDR2 FVKESK. V lost 4 bases, J lost 2 bases, and 12 bases lay in between. This CDR3 contains 14 residues. CDR3 sequence (DNA): TGTGCCAGCAGCCCTACTGGACCCACCTACGAGCAGTACTTC. The encoded protein is CASSPTGPTYEQYF.

The chain couples TRBV25-1 to TRBJ1-4; D is ambiguous. The germline gives CDR1 MGHDK, CDR2 SYGVNS. Trimming took off 6 bases at V and 3 bases at J, with 2 bases between the two ends. This CDR3 spans 11 amino acids. The DNA for the CDR3 is TGTGCCAGCAGCCCTAATGAAAAACTGTTTTTT. Translation: CASSPNEKLFF.

In DNA, the CDR3 is TGTGCCAGCAGCTTCCAAGGACAGGGCGGCTATGGCTACACCTTC. Translated: CASSFQGQGGYGYTF. The J gene is TRBJ1-2, the V gene TRBV5-4; 8 nucleotides match TRBD1. Germline trimming cut 2 bases from V and 4 bases from J; bases unmatched to any gene: 7. The CDR3 covers 15 residues. Germline CDR1 is SGHNT and CDR2 is YYREEE (reference sequence).

The genes are TRBV4-2 and TRBJ2-1; D not certain. Germline CDR1 is LGHNA and CDR2 is YNFKEQ. Trimming removed 4 bases at V and 2 bases at J, with 18 bases between. This CDR3 contains 17 residues. DNA of the CDR3: TGTGCCAGCAGCCTTACCTCCGCATCCTCAACCTACAATGAGCAGTTCTTC. It is translated as CASSLTSASSTYNEQFF.

This rearrangement joins TRBV10-2 to TRBJ2-7; TRBD1 matches at 9 bases. The V segment lost 7 bases and the J segment 5 bases; nucleotides outside the gene matches: 12. This CDR3 has 15 residues. Germline V CDR1 and CDR2: WSHSY, SAAADI. The CDR3 sequence: CASILEDRGTDEQYF. The CDR3, as DNA: TGCGCCAGCATCCTTGAGGACAGGGGCACGGACGAGCAGTACTTC.

The chain uses TRBV5-6 and TRBJ1-3; TRBD1 is a possible D gene (6 bases). V was cut by 2 bases and J by 4 bases, with 13 bases left in between. The germline V gene encodes CDR1 SGHDT and CDR2 YYEEEE. The CDR3 sequence is 15 residues long. CDR3 sequence: CASSFLQGGGNTIYF. CDR3 DNA: TGTGCCAGCAGCTTTTTACAGGGAGGAGGAAACACCATATATTTT.

The chain joins TRBV11-3 to TRBJ2-2, with 8 bases matching TRBD2. The CDR3 is 16 amino acids. Germline V lookup: CDR1 SGHNT, CDR2 YENEEA. With 4 bases clipped from V and 6 bases from J, the junction kept 10 bases outside the gene matches. In DNA form, the CDR3 reads TGTGCCAGCAGCTGGGCTTCGGACGGGAGGGCCGGGGAGCTGTTTTTT. It encodes CASSWASDGRAGELFF.

The chain uses TRBV6-5 and TRBJ2-5; tentative D call: TRBD1 (7 bases). CDR1 is MNHEY and CDR2 is SVGAGI in the germline V gene. This CDR3 is built from 15 residues. Trimming shortened V by 6 bases and J by 2 bases, and 16 bases separated the two germline ends. CDR3: CASRKTTGTQETQYF. DNA for the CDR3: TGTGCCAGCAGAAAGACGACAGGGACTCAAGAGACCCAGTACTTC.

V is TRBV7-2 and J is TRBJ1-5, with D unclear. Germline CDR1 and CDR2: SGHTA and FQGNSA. V lost 1 base to trimming and J lost 4 bases, with 11 bases between them. The CDR3 consists of 15 residues. CDR3 in DNA: TGTGCCAGCAGCTTAGGCCCGGTGGCAAATCAGCCCCAGCATTTT. Protein: CASSLGPVANQPQHF.

V and J are TRBV25-1 and TRBJ2-1; 7 bases fit TRBD2. Losses at the gene ends were 6 bases for V and 0 bases for J; bases not matched to a gene: 5. The CDR3 consists of 15 residues. The germline gives CDR1 MGHDK, CDR2 SYGVNS. The CDR3 protein is CASSYGTISYNEQFF. CDR3 bases: TGTGCCAGCAGCTACGGGACTATCTCCTACAATGAGCAGTTCTTC.

V usage is TRBV10-1 and J usage is TRBJ1-6, with D perhaps TRBD1 (6 bases). Trimming stripped 7 bases from V and 9 bases from J, with 13 bases between. The germline V gene has CDR1 WNHNN and CDR2 SYGVQD (reference sequence). The CDR3 totals 13 residues. The CDR3 sequence: CASNRERGSPLHF. The CDR3, as DNA: TGCGCCAGCAACAGGGAGAGGGGTTCACCCCTCCACTTT.

The genes are TRBV10-3 and TRBJ2-4; a possible D gene is TRBD2 (10 bases). The CDR3 runs 19 residues. Germline V gives CDR1 ENHRY, CDR2 SYGVKD. Trimming pared 2 bases from V and 3 bases from J, leaving 23 bases between. CDR3 coding DNA: TGTGCCATCAGTGAGGGCCCTAGCGGGGGACAGGGAGTCAAAAACATTCAGTACTTC. It encodes CAISEGPSGGQGVKNIQYF.

V gene TRBV5-1 combines with J gene TRBJ2-7, with 7 positions matching TRBD1. V lost 4 bases, J lost 2 bases, and 6 bases stayed unmatched. Germline V gene lookup returns CDR1 SGHRS and CDR2 YFSETQ. The CDR3 extends over 14 amino acids. The CDR3 spells CASSGLGQTYEQYF. In DNA form, the CDR3 reads TGCGCCAGCAGCGGGCTGGGACAGACCTACGAGCAGTACTTC.

The chain carries TRBV6-5 and TRBJ1-1; D is uncertain. V was shortened by 0 bases and J by 2 bases, with 10 bases between the two germline ends. Germline V gives CDR1 MNHEY, CDR2 SVGAGI. The CDR3 totals 15 residues. The CDR3 bases are TGTGCCAGCAGTTACTCGCCAGGCTCAAACACTGAAGCTTTCTTT. Its translation: CASSYSPGSNTEAFF.

The chain combines TRBV28 with TRBJ2-7, with D perhaps matching TRBD2 (5 bases). Trimming pared 7 bases from V and 2 bases from J, leaving 12 bases between. The CDR3 spans 13 residues. Looked up from germline, CDR1 is MDHEN and CDR2 is SYDVKM. CDR3 nucleotides: TGTGCCAGCACTAAGAGAGGGACCTACGAGCAGTACTTC. This gives the protein CASTKRGTYEQYF. Variable domain in full (rest from reference TRBV28 and TRBJ2-7): DVKVTQSSRYLVKRTGEKVFLECVQDMDHENMFWYRQDPGLGLRLIYFSYDVKMKEKGDIPEGYSVSREKKERFSLILESASTNQTSMYLCASTKRGTYEQYFGPGTRLTVT.

V usage is TRBV15 and J usage is TRBJ2-2, with 15 bases identical to TRBD2. The CDR3 is 21 amino acids. Germline-derived CDR1 and CDR2 are LNHNV and YYDKDF (reference sequence). After removal of 0 bases from V and 0 bases from J, the junction contained 8 bases not matched to a gene. CDR3 in DNA: TGTGCCACCAGCAGAGATTTTATCGGACTAGCGGGGGGGACGAACACCGGGGAGCTGTTTTTT. Protein: CATSRDFIGLAGGTNTGELFF.

The chain couples TRBV7-8 to TRBJ1-4; 9 bases map to TRBD1. With 0 bases clipped from V and 7 bases from J, the junction kept 3 bases outside the gene matches. The CDR3 totals 15 residues. The germline V gene has CDR1 SGHVS and CDR2 FQNEAQ. The CDR3 nucleotides read TGTGCCAGCAGCTTAGCTCCGGGACAGGGTGAAAAACTGTTTTTT. This translates into CASSLAPGQGEKLFF.

The DNA of the CDR3 is TGTGCCAGCAGTTACTCGAGGGGGGACACCGGGGAGCTGTTTTTT. Amino acids: CASSYSRGDTGELFF. The chain links TRBV6-6 to TRBJ2-2; tentatively, D is TRBD1 or TRBD2 (6 bases each). CDR1 and CDR2 (germline): MNHNY, SVGAGI (reference sequence). The CDR3 is 15 amino acids. V gave up 0 bases and J gave up 3 bases, with 8 bases separating them.

V gene TRBV11-2 combines with J gene TRBJ1-5; possible D gene TRBD1, 5 bases. Germline V gene data show CDR1 as SGHAT and CDR2 as FQNNGV. CDR3 length equals 15 residues. Trimming cost V 5 bases and J 5 bases, with 16 bases left between them. CDR3 in DNA: TGTGCCAGCAGCCTTAATACGGGGCGCGATCAGCCCCAGCATTTT. It yields the protein CASSLNTGRDQPQHF. The variable domain in full, with the rest retrieved from reference TRBV11-2 and TRBJ1-5, is EAGVAQSPRYKIIEKRQSVAFWCNPISGHATLYWYQQILGQGPKLLIQFQNNGVVDDSQLPKDRFSAERLKGVDSTLKIQPAKLEDSAVYLCASSLNTGRDQPQHFGDGTRLSIL.

The CDR3 reads CASRSDIQGNEKLFF. DNA for the CDR3: TGTGCCAGCAGGTCCGACATTCAAGGAAATGAAAAACTGTTTTTT. The V call is TRBV6-5, the J call TRBJ1-4, with D uncertain. The germline V and J ends were trimmed by 6 bases and 5 bases, with 16 bases remaining between them. The CDR3 runs 15 residues. Germline V gene sequence: CDR1 MNHEY, CDR2 SVGAGI.